What follows are 13 T cell receptor beta chains derived from one specimen sequenced in a study of blood T cell repertoires in COVID-19. Using immunoSEQ multiplex PCR, the repertoire was profiled, and TCRdb retains in-frame clones only, with some absent. The sample carries more than 250,000 clones, just over 85% recorded once. Input material: PBMCs or T cells enriched from blood (not recorded which). These receptors were obtained from a young woman who had recovered from COVID-19.

This CDR3 reads CASSPEAFSGANVLTF. For the CDR3, the DNA is TGTGCCAGCTCACCCGAGGCGTTTTCTGGGGCCAACGTCCTGACTTTC. The genes are TRBV18 and TRBJ2-6; D ambiguous. CDR3 size: 16 residues. Trimming took off 3 bases at V and 1 base at J, with 10 bases between the two ends. Germline assignment: CDR1 KGHSH and CDR2 LQKENI.

The rearrangement uses TRBV27 and TRBJ2-7; 8 positions agree with TRBD1. Germline CDR1 is MNHEY and CDR2 is SMNVEV (reference sequence). After removal of 11 bases from V and 6 bases from J, the junction contained 9 bases not matched to a gene. This CDR3 is built from 12 residues. Written as DNA, the CDR3 is TGTGCCGCAGGGGGCGGGACGCCCGAGCAGTACTTC. It is translated as CAAGGGTPEQYF.

V usage is TRBV30 and J usage is TRBJ2-7; 9 bases map to TRBD1. The V gene end was trimmed by 2 bases and the J gene end by 2 bases; junction bases not matched to a gene: 10. CDR1 GTSNPN and CDR2 SVGIG come from the germline V gene (reference sequence). The CDR3 totals 16 residues. The CDR3: CAWSFRTGTGTYEQYF. The CDR3 nucleotides read TGTGCCTGGAGTTTCCGAACCGGGACAGGGACCTACGAGCAGTACTTC.

The genes are TRBV19 and TRBJ2-7; 9 positions agree with TRBD1. Germline V CDR1 and CDR2: LNHDA, SQIVND (reference sequence). J was trimmed by 4 bases and V by 3 bases; bases with no gene match: 4. The CDR3 sequence is 14 residues long. The CDR3 sequence is CASSIYRGQYEQYF. In DNA, the CDR3 is TGTGCCAGTAGTATCTACAGGGGGCAATACGAGCAGTACTTC.

This clone was found once. This chain uses TRBV25-1 with TRBJ2-2, with D maybe TRBD2 (6 bases). Germline CDR1 MGHDK, CDR2 SYGVNS. Trimming removed 3 bases at V and 3 bases at J, with 20 bases between. This CDR3 is 18 amino acids long. The CDR3 nucleotides read TGTGCCAGCAGTGAGAGGTTAGGAATAGCGGAATACACCGGGGAGCTGTTTTTT. Its translation: CASSERLGIAEYTGELFF.

The J gene is TRBJ1-6, the V gene TRBV6-1, with 9 positions matching TRBD1. CDR3 length: 15 amino acids. Germline values: CDR1 MNHNS, CDR2 SASEGT. The J segment lost 7 bases and the V segment lost 1 base, leaving 2 bases of the junction unmatched. The CDR3 region has the DNA TGTGCCAGCAGTGAAGACAGGGGGCAAAATTCACCCCTCCACTTT. It encodes CASSEDRGQNSPLHF.

V gene TRBV5-1 combines with J gene TRBJ2-1; D is unclear. The V gene's germline CDR1 is SGHRS and CDR2 YFSETQ. V lost 0 bases and J lost 0, with 10 bases in between. The CDR3 has 16 residues. CDR3 in amino acids: CASSLEVVSSYNEQFF. For the CDR3, the DNA is TGCGCCAGCAGCTTGGAAGTTGTGAGCTCCTACAATGAGCAGTTCTTC. Variable domain in full (rest from reference TRBV5-1 and TRBJ2-1): KAGVTQTPRYLIKTRGQQVTLSCSPISGHRSVSWYQQTPGQGLQFLFEYFSETQRNKGNFPGRFSGRQFSNSRSEMNVSTLELGDSALYLCASSLEVVSSYNEQFFGPGTRLTVL.

The chain combines TRBV4-1 with TRBJ2-1, with TRBD2 matching over 11 bases. Unmatched junction bases numbered 9, after V lost 6 bases and J lost 8 bases. This CDR3 has 15 amino acids. The V gene's germline CDR1 is MGHRA and CDR2 YSYEKL. The CDR3 is CASRKELAGDYEQFF. The CDR3 coding sequence is TGCGCCAGCAGGAAGGAACTAGCGGGAGACTATGAGCAGTTCTTC.

J is TRBJ2-7 and V is TRBV3-1 (or the pseudogene TRBV3-2); perhaps TRBD2 as D (5 bases). CDR3 length: 16 amino acids. Deletions cut 2 bases from V and 6 bases from J, with 20 bases between. CDR1 is LGHDT and CDR2 is YNNKEL in the germline V gene (reference sequence). CDR3 coding DNA: TGTGCCAGCAGCCAATGGCCAGCGGACCCCCTTTGCGAGCAGTACTTC. Amino acid sequence: CASSQWPADPLCEQYF.

This clone was observed a handful of times. V gene TRBV7-9 combines with J gene TRBJ2-1; TRBD2 matches 9 bases. CDR3 length equals 15 residues. Germline CDR1 reads SEHNR; CDR2 reads FQNEAQ (reference sequence). Germline trimming cut 4 bases from V and 0 bases from J; bases unmatched to any gene: 1. The CDR3 region is CASSYSGSSYNEQFF. The CDR3 nucleotides read TGTGCCAGCAGCTATAGCGGGAGCTCCTACAATGAGCAGTTCTTC.

The chain combines TRBV30 with TRBJ1-5, with 9 positions matching TRBD1. V was clipped by 1 base and J by 3 bases; unmatched bases: 4. CDR1 is GTSNPN and CDR2 is SVGIG in the germline V gene (reference sequence). This CDR3 is 15 amino acids long. CDR3 sequence (DNA): TGTGCCTGGAGTGGTGGACAGGGGTCCAATCAGCCCCAGCATTTT. It encodes CAWSGGQGSNQPQHF.

The chain employs TRBV24-1 and TRBJ2-3; no reliable D call. Trimming cost V 1 base and J 3 bases, with 7 bases left between them. This CDR3 has 14 residues. Germline CDR1 and CDR2: KGHDR and SFDVKD. The CDR3 DNA reads as TGTGCCACCAGTGATTTATCAGTGACAGATACGCAGTATTTT. Residues: CATSDLSVTDTQYF.

This clone appeared a single time. The CDR3 DNA is TGTGCCAGCAGTTCAGACAGGGGGAATCAGCCCCAGCATTTT. It specifies CASSSDRGNQPQHF. The rearrangement joins TRBV2 to TRBJ1-5; 9 positions match TRBD1. The germline CDR1 and CDR2 sequences are SNHLY and FYNNEI. Unmatched junction bases numbered 3, after V lost 5 bases and J lost 4 bases. The length of the CDR3 is 14 residues.